This entry is about one T cell receptor (beta chain). The data derive from a study of T cells after somatic rescue of genetic block. Clones were sequenced by immunoSEQ multiplex PCR, and TCRdb holds only the in-frame ones, with some missing. The data contain tens of thousands of clones, just under 90% of them singletons. CDR1 and CDR2 from the germline V gene are MNHEY and SMNVEV (reference sequence). This CDR3 spans 14 amino acids. V lost 7 bases and J lost 3, with 16 bases in between. The genes are TRBV27 and TRBJ2-7, with no clear D. The origin of this receptor is a woman aged 18-35 years. Sequenced: peripheral blood mononuclear cells (PBMCs). DNA for the CDR3: TGTGCCAGCACCTCAACATCAACCAACTACGAGCAGTACTTC. The encoded protein is CASTSTSTNYEQYF.